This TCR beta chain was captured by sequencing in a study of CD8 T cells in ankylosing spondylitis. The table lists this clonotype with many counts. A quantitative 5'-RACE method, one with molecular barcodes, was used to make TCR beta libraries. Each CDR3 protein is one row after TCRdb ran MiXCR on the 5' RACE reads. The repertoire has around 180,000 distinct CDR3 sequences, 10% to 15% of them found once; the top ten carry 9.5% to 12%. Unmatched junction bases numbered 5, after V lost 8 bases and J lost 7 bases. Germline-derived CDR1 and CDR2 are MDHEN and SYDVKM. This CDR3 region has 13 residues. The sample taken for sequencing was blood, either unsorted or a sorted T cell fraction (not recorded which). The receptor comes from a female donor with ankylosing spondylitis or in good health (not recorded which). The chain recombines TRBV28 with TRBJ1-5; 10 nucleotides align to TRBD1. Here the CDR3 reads CASGGDRGQPQHF. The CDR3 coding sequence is TGTGCCAGCGGGGGGGACAGGGGCCAGCCCCAGCATTTT.